This passage covers 10 T cell receptor beta chains from one sample sequenced in a study of OX40 agonist ivuxolimab in advanced cancers. The repertoire was sequenced with immunoSEQ multiplex PCR; TCRdb's copy has only in-frame clones and lacks some. The sample lists around 65,000 clones, more than 85% occurring once. The sample here was CD4+ or CD8+ T cells sorted from blood, taken in a trial of the OX40 agonist ivuxolimab. Receptor source: an adult with an advanced solid tumor such as melanoma, head and neck, liver or kidney cancer.

The chain uses TRBV6-5 and TRBJ2-7, with 11 bases identical to TRBD2. The ends lost 10 bases at V and 5 bases at J; junction bases unmatched: 4. The CDR3 is 12 residues long. The germline gives CDR1 MNHEY, CDR2 SVGAGI. Written as DNA, the CDR3 is TGTGCCACACTAGCGGGAGTTCACGAGCAGTACTTC. It translates to CATLAGVHEQYF.

J is TRBJ2-5 and V is TRBV5-1, with 7 bases aligning to TRBD2. Germline CDR1 reads SGHRS; CDR2 reads YFSETQ. V was clipped by 4 bases and J by 5 bases; unmatched bases: 2. The CDR3 has 12 residues. The CDR3 here is CASSHGGETQYF. For the CDR3, the DNA is TGCGCCAGCAGCCACGGGGGGGAGACCCAGTACTTC.

The chain has TRBV27 and TRBJ1-2; possible D gene TRBD1, 6 bases. CDR1 and CDR2 from the germline V gene are MNHEY and SMNVEV (reference sequence). This CDR3 is 13 amino acids long. The V end was cut by 5 bases, the J end by 4 bases, with 11 bases between. CDR3 DNA sequence: TGTGCCAGCAGTACCCCGACAGGCTATGGCTACACCTTC. Translation: CASSTPTGYGYTF.

Only one count was recorded for this clone. The genes are TRBV5-5 and TRBJ2-2; D might be TRBD1 (6 bases). The germline V and J ends were trimmed by 1 base and 7 bases, with 8 bases remaining between them. CDR1 and CDR2 from the germline V gene are SGHKS and YYEKEE (reference sequence). CDR3 length equals 13 residues. The CDR3 protein is CASSLTGIGELFF. In DNA, the CDR3 is TGTGCCAGCAGCTTGACAGGGATCGGGGAGCTGTTTTTT.

The V call is TRBV5-8, the J call TRBJ1-1; D unclear. The length of the CDR3 is 15 residues. The germline gives CDR1 SGHTS, CDR2 YDEGEE. Trimming removed 0 bases from V and 1 base from J, with 10 bases in between. The CDR3 DNA reads TGTGCCAGCAGCTTGGTTTCTGGGTGGAACACTGAAGCTTTCTTT. This codes for CASSLVSGWNTEAFF.

V and J are TRBV5-1 and TRBJ1-1; D possibly corresponds to TRBD1 (5 bases). V lost 3 bases, J lost 1 base, and 10 bases lay in between. Germline values: CDR1 SGHRS, CDR2 YFSETQ. The CDR3 spans 14 residues. CDR3 amino acids: CASSSNTGNTEAFF. The CDR3 bases are TGCGCCAGCAGCTCCAATACAGGGAACACTGAAGCTTTCTTT.

This chain joins TRBV19 and TRBJ1-2; 8 nucleotides line up with TRBD1. Trimming cost V 7 bases and J 3 bases; bases outside gene matches: 10. There are 15 residues in the CDR3. Germline CDR1 and CDR2: LNHDA and SQIVND (reference sequence). This CDR3 is CASTNPRTGHYGYTF. The CDR3 DNA sequence: TGTGCCAGTACCAATCCCCGGACAGGGCACTATGGCTACACCTTC.

The CDR3 reads CSCKEASGGSYEQYF. In DNA, the CDR3 is TGCAGTTGTAAAGAAGCCAGCGGCGGCTCCTACGAGCAGTACTTC. The chain carries TRBV29-1 and TRBJ2-7, with D perhaps TRBD2 (5 bases). The CDR3 contains 15 residues. The V gene's germline CDR1 is SQVTM and CDR2 ANQGSEA.

The chain couples TRBV27 to TRBJ2-1, with TRBD1 matching 9 bases. Germline V gene lookup returns CDR1 MNHEY and CDR2 SMNVEV (reference sequence). The CDR3 runs 16 residues. Trimming cost V 5 bases and J 2 bases; bases outside gene matches: 7. The CDR3 spells CASSPQGQGTYNEQFF. In DNA form, the CDR3 reads TGTGCCAGCAGTCCTCAAGGACAGGGGACCTACAATGAGCAGTTCTTC.

This chain links TRBV6-1 with TRBJ1-1, with D hard to call. Deletions cut 5 bases from V and 5 bases from J, with 3 bases between. Per the germline V gene, CDR1 is MNHNS and CDR2 is SASEGT. This CDR3 contains 10 residues. CDR3 sequence reads: CASSWTEAFF. CDR3 sequence (DNA): TGTGCCAGCAGTTGGACTGAAGCTTTCTTT.